This T cell receptor beta chain comes out of a study of T cell responses to AZD1222 COVID-19 vaccine. Notes on this clone: Its antigen is not known.

Study results and limitations: Dominant at 160-218 and 743-854, vaccine-associated CD4 TCRs also spanned spike. Recipients of two AZD1222 doses showed rising Spike-specific TCR breadth and depth.

Clones were read by immunoSEQ multiplex PCR, and TCRdb kept only the in-frame ones, dropping some. Here the sample spans 150,000 to 200,000 clones, about nine tenths being singletons. Per the germline V gene, CDR1 is SGDLS and CDR2 is YYNGEE. CDR3 length equals 13 residues. Trimming shortened V by 4 bases and J by 1 base, and 8 bases separated the two germline ends. The material sequenced was peripheral blood, taken on day 0 of AZD1222 vaccination. This receptor was taken from an adult in good health. This rearrangement joins TRBV9 to TRBJ1-1; D is unresolved. The CDR3 sequence: CASSPSGNTEAFF. The CDR3 region has the DNA TGTGCCAGCAGCCCATCAGGGAACACTGAAGCTTTCTTT. Combining the CDR3 with reference TRBV9 and TRBJ1-1 gives the whole variable domain DSGVTQTPKHLITATGQRVTLRCSPRSGDLSVYWYQQSLDQGLQFLIQYYNGEERAKGNILERFSAQQFPDLHSELNLSSLELGDSALYFCASSPSGNTEAFFGQGTRLTVV.